Sequencing of this T cell receptor beta chain was carried out in a study of T cell repertoires in cytomegalovirus infection. In the study overall: Used in the study were CMV epitopes, some recently identified and HLA-C-restricted, others well-studied and HLA-B-restricted. Public TCR beta signatures were indicative of both CMV infection and a matching HLA type. Study results and caveats: HLA-C-restricted, CMV-specific TCR beta clonotypes were dominant ex vivo. Identification of carriers of CMV plus the relevant HLA was performed using cumulative public TCR beta family frequency.

CDR1 and CDR2 from the germline V gene are SGHAT and FQNNGV. V was clipped by 3 bases and J by 5 bases, with 10 bases between them. The CDR3 length is 13 residues. For this clonotype: Antigen: not known.

TCRdb reprocessed the reads with MiXCR, giving one entry per CDR3 protein. The data show about 500,000 distinct CDR3 sequences, 30% to 40% seen once. The J gene is TRBJ1-1, the V gene TRBV11-2; tentative D call: TRBD1 (5 bases). Specimen: cultured PBMCs, collected from culture after CMV antigen stimulation. The sequence was obtained from a human donor in good health (CMV status not recorded). Some clones in this sample may be carry-over from other donors' samples. CDR3 amino acids: CASSLQGLTEAFF. The CDR3 DNA is TGTGCCAGCAGCTTGCAGGGTCTGACTGAAGCTTTCTTT.